These 13 T cell receptor beta chains share one sample of origin, sequenced in a study of beta chain features in type 1 diabetes. What was sequenced were expressed TCRB transcripts, since all of the isolated RNA had been reverse transcribed. The method was immunoSEQ multiplex PCR; TCRdb's version includes in-frame clones alone and lacks a portion of them. There are about 340,000 clones in the sample; roughly 8% occur only once, and around 0.45% lies in the top ten. What was sequenced was central memory CD4+ T cells from blood. The receptors originated from a woman between 18 and 29 years old in good health.

This clone has just a few counts. The J gene is TRBJ2-5, the V gene TRBV7-9; the match to TRBD2 covers 13 bases. Per the germline V gene, CDR1 is SEHNR and CDR2 is FQNEAQ (reference sequence). V lost 6 bases, J lost 2 bases, and 3 bases stayed unmatched. This CDR3 is built from 15 residues. DNA of the CDR3: TGTGCCAGCAGGGGACTAGCGGGGACTCAAGAGACCCAGTACTTC. Translating gives CASRGLAGTQETQYF.

The DNA for the CDR3 is TGTGCCAGCAGCTTAGTAAGGCTAGCGGAGAGAGGGACCGGGGAGCTGTTTTTT. It yields the protein CASSLVRLAERGTGELFF. The gene calls are TRBV7-2 and TRBJ2-2; 7 bases map to TRBD2. Germline V gene data show CDR1 as SGHTA and CDR2 as FQGNSA. The CDR3 length is 18 residues. The trim removed 1 base at V and 5 bases at J, leaving 13 bases unmatched. Using reference TRBV7-2 and TRBJ2-2 for the parts outside the CDR3, the full variable domain is GAGVSQSPSNKVTEKGKDVELRCDPISGHTALYWYRQSLGQGLEFLIYFQGNSAPDKSGLPSDRFSAERTGGSVSTLTIQRTQQEDSAVYLCASSLVRLAERGTGELFFGEGSRLTVL.

The CDR3, as DNA: TGCGCCAGCAGCCAAGCTGGTAGCGGGAGGGCCAGGGATACGCAGTATTTT. This encodes CASSQAGSGRARDTQYF. The chain is built from TRBV4-1 and TRBJ2-3; TRBD2 aligns across 11 bases. Germline V gene sequence: CDR1 MGHRA, CDR2 YSYEKL. The junction had 9 bases not matched to a gene; V was cut back by 1 base and J by 6 bases. The CDR3 is made up of 17 amino acids.

The chain uses TRBV7-2 and TRBJ2-1; D remains unclear. Trimming shortened V by 5 bases and J by 8 bases, and 16 bases separated the two germline ends. The CDR3 is made up of 14 amino acids. Per the germline V gene, CDR1 is SGHTA and CDR2 is FQGNSA. CDR3 region: CASSQDADSYEQFF. CDR3 nucleotide sequence: TGTGCCAGCAGCCAAGATGCGGATAGCTATGAGCAGTTCTTC. The variable domain in full, with the rest retrieved from reference TRBV7-2 and TRBJ2-1, is GAGVSQSPSNKVTEKGKDVELRCDPISGHTALYWYRQSLGQGLEFLIYFQGNSAPDKSGLPSDRFSAERTGGSVSTLTIQRTQQEDSAVYLCASSQDADSYEQFFGPGTRLTVL.

The chain joins TRBV7-8 to TRBJ2-1, with 9 positions matching TRBD1. The germline gives CDR1 SGHVS, CDR2 FQNEAQ. The CDR3 covers 15 residues. V was clipped by 7 bases and J by 2 bases; unmatched bases: 6. The CDR3 spells CASKRDRDPYNEQFF. The DNA for the CDR3 is TGTGCCAGCAAGAGGGACAGGGATCCCTACAATGAGCAGTTCTTC.

V is TRBV7-8 and J is TRBJ2-3; 8 positions agree with TRBD1. V trimming: 6 bases; J trimming: 4 bases; junction bases outside the gene matches: 6. This CDR3 contains 14 residues. CDR1 and CDR2 (germline): SGHVS, FQNEAQ. CDR3: CASRSGTGSDTQYF. The CDR3 DNA is TGTGCCAGCAGATCCGGGACAGGATCAGATACGCAGTATTTT.

J is TRBJ1-1 and V is TRBV11-2; D uncertain. V lost 2 bases to trimming and J lost 1 base, with 5 bases between them. The CDR3 has 13 residues. Looked up from germline, CDR1 is SGHAT and CDR2 is FQNNGV. In DNA, the CDR3 is TGTGCCAGCAGCTTATACGCGAACACTGAAGCTTTCTTT. Translating gives CASSLYANTEAFF.

V is TRBV6-6 and J is TRBJ2-5, with 7 positions matching TRBD1. The CDR3 totals 13 residues. V dropped 6 bases and J dropped 2; count of bases not matched to a gene: 3. Germline V lookup: CDR1 MNHNY, CDR2 SVGAGI (reference sequence). The CDR3 is CASRRGQQETQYF. The CDR3 DNA sequence: TGTGCCAGCAGGAGGGGACAGCAAGAGACCCAGTACTTC.

The V gene is TRBV5-4, the J gene TRBJ2-5; D is unclear. This CDR3 contains 13 residues. The germline V gene encodes CDR1 SGHNT and CDR2 YYREEE (reference sequence). Trimming removed 0 bases at V and 4 bases at J, with 7 bases between. The CDR3 DNA reads TGTGCCAGCAGCTTGGGCAACGGAGAGACCCAGTACTTC. Protein sequence: CASSLGNGETQYF.

This clone was counted between two and nine times. The gene calls are TRBV11-2 and TRBJ2-1, with D perhaps matching TRBD1 (5 bases). The V end lost 4 bases, the J end lost 12 bases, and 13 bases lay between the germline ends. From germline, CDR1 is SGHAT and CDR2 FQNNGV. The CDR3 contains 12 residues. CDR3 amino acids: CASSSSRRGQFF. The CDR3 coding sequence is TGTGCCAGCAGCTCCAGTCGAAGGGGGCAGTTCTTC.

The V and J genes are TRBV21-1 and TRBJ1-1. TRBV21-1 is noted as a pseudogene. This CDR3 spans 15 amino acids. As DNA, the CDR3 is TGTGCCAGTTCCCTCTGTAGTATGCGGAACACTGAAGCTTTCTTT. The encoded protein is CASSLCSMRNTEAFF.

The CDR3 nucleotides are TGTGCCAGTAGTACAGGGACCCGCTCTGGGGCCAACGTCCTGACTTTC. Amino acids: CASSTGTRSGANVLTF. This chain connects TRBV19 to TRBJ2-6, with D perhaps assigned TRBD1 or TRBD2 (5 bases each). Trimming took off 4 bases at V and 0 bases at J, with 10 bases between the two ends. CDR3 length: 16 residues. Germline CDR1 reads LNHDA; CDR2 reads SQIVND (reference sequence). Variable domain in full (rest from reference TRBV19 and TRBJ2-6): DGGITQSPKYLFRKEGQNVTLSCEQNLNHDAMYWYRQDPGQGLRLIYYSQIVNDFQKGDIAEGYSVSREKKESFPLTVTSAQKNPTAFYLCASSTGTRSGANVLTFGAGSRLTVL.

The gene calls are TRBV18 and TRBJ2-2; perhaps TRBD2 as D (5 bases). Trimming took 5 bases from V and 6 from J, leaving 10 bases between them. This CDR3 contains 13 residues. Germline V lookup: CDR1 KGHSH, CDR2 LQKENI. Here the CDR3 DNA reads TGTGCCAGCTCAGACATCGGGGCCGGGGAGCTGTTTTTT. Translated: CASSDIGAGELFF.